The sequence of this T cell receptor beta chain was determined in a study of OX40 agonist ivuxolimab in advanced cancers. Study context: Participants, around 80% male, averaged roughly 60 years of age, ranging from roughly 20 to 79.

Data came from immunoSEQ multiplex PCR; TCRdb stores just in-frame clones and leaves some out. The sample carries 25,000 to 35,000 clones, roughly 84% recorded once. Study-wide results and limits: CD4+ and CD8+ blood T cells expanded clonally by week 6 at 0.1 to 3.0 mg/kg.

Note on this clone: The antigen is unknown.

The specimen was CD4+ or CD8+ T cells sorted from blood, collected in a trial of the OX40 agonist ivuxolimab. This clonotype was obtained from an adult with an advanced solid tumor such as melanoma, head and neck, liver or kidney cancer.

CDR3 DNA sequence: TGTGCCAGCAGTGGACTAGCCCAAGAGACCCAGTACTTC. This sequence encodes CASSGLAQETQYF. The chain employs TRBV2 and TRBJ2-5; 7 nucleotides line up with TRBD2. J gave up 1 base and V 4 bases, and 0 bases lay outside the gene matches. Germline V gene data show CDR1 as SNHLY and CDR2 as FYNNEI. CDR3 length: 13 amino acids.